The 6 T cell receptor beta chains below all came from one sample that was sequenced in a study of graft-versus-host responses after intestinal transplantation. Assay: immunoSEQ multiplex PCR; the TCRdb copy retains only in-frame clones and omits some. This table holds more than 3,000 clones, about 94% found once. The specimen was PBMCs, collected 11 days after intestinal transplantation. These TCRs come from a human patient who received an intestinal transplant, so some T cells may come from the graft donor.

The chain has TRBV28 and TRBJ1-1, with D possibly TRBD1 on 5 matching bases. The V gene's germline CDR1 is MDHEN and CDR2 SYDVKM. V was shortened by 3 bases and J by 0 bases, with 8 bases between the two germline ends. The CDR3 totals 14 residues. CDR3 loop: CASSLEQVNTEAFF. The CDR3 nucleotides are TGTGCCAGCAGTTTGGAACAGGTGAACACTGAAGCTTTCTTT.

This chain uses TRBV7-9 with TRBJ2-2; the match to TRBD2 covers 8 bases. Trimming took 5 bases from V and 4 from J; bases not matched to a gene: 3. CDR1 SEHNR and CDR2 FQNEAQ come from the germline V gene (reference sequence). The CDR3 is 14 amino acids. The CDR3 bases are TGTGCCAGCAGCGCTACTAGCGGCACCGGGGAGCTGTTTTTT. Protein: CASSATSGTGELFF. Looking up the rest from reference TRBV7-9 and TRBJ2-2 gives the full variable domain: DTGVSQNPRHKITKRGQNVTFRCDPISEHNRLYWYRQTLGQGPEFLTYFQNEAQLEKSRLLSDRFSAERPKGSFSTLEIQRTEQGDSAMYLCASSATSGTGELFFGEGSRLTVL.

The rearrangement uses TRBV6-6 and TRBJ1-5; D uncertain. Germline CDR1 reads MNHNY; CDR2 reads SVGAGI (reference sequence). The germline V and J ends were trimmed by 2 bases and 4 bases, with 6 bases remaining between them. This CDR3 region has 13 residues. This chain's CDR3 is CASSYGQNQPQHF. Written as DNA, the CDR3 is TGTGCCAGCAGTTACGGGCAGAATCAGCCCCAGCATTTT.

The chain is built from TRBV7-9 and TRBJ2-1; D is possibly TRBD1 (6 bases). CDR3 size: 15 residues. Germline V gives CDR1 SEHNR, CDR2 FQNEAQ (reference sequence). V shed 4 bases and J shed 9 bases, with 19 bases lying between them. CDR3 DNA sequence: TGTGCCAGCAGCTCAAACAGGGTGGTGGGCGGTGAGCAGTTCTTC. Translation: CASSSNRVVGGEQFF. The variable domain in full, with the rest retrieved from reference TRBV7-9 and TRBJ2-1, is DTGVSQNPRHKITKRGQNVTFRCDPISEHNRLYWYRQTLGQGPEFLTYFQNEAQLEKSRLLSDRFSAERPKGSFSTLEIQRTEQGDSAMYLCASSSNRVVGGEQFFGPGTRLTVL.

This clone was seen more than once but under ten times. The rearrangement joins TRBV6-5 to TRBJ2-7; 7 nucleotides match TRBD1. There are 15 residues in the CDR3. V shed 0 bases and J 2 bases; nucleotides not matched to a gene: 4. Looked up from germline, CDR1 is MNHEY and CDR2 is SVGAGI. CDR3 loop: CASSYSQGLAYEQYF. CDR3 sequence (DNA): TGTGCCAGCAGTTACTCACAGGGGTTAGCCTACGAGCAGTACTTC.

V gene TRBV4-1 combines with J gene TRBJ2-3; D uncertain. CDR1 is MGHRA, CDR2 YSYEKL, per germline. The CDR3 sequence is 16 residues long. The V gene lost 0 bases and the J gene lost 0 bases, with 10 bases spanning the gap. In DNA form, the CDR3 reads TGCGCCAGCAGCCAAGATCGTCGTTCTAGCACAGATACGCAGTATTTT. Translated: CASSQDRRSSTDTQYF.